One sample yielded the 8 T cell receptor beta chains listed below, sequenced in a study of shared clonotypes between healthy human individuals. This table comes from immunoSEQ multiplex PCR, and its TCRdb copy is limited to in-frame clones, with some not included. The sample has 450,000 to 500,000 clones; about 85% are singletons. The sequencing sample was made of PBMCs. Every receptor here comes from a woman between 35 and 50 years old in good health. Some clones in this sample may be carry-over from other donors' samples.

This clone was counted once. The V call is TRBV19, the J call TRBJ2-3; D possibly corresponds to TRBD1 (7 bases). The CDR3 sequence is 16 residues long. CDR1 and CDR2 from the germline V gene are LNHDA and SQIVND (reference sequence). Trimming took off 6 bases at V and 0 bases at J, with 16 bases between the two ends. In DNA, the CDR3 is TGTGCCAGTAGCCGAACAGGGGAGGAGAGCACAGATACGCAGTATTTT. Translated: CASSRTGEESTDTQYF.

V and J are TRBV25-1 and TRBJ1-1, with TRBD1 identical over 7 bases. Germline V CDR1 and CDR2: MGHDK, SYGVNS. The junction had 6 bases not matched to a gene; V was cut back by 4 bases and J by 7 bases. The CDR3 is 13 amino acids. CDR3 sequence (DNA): TGTGCCAGCAGTGTACGGACAGGCATTGAAGCTTTCTTT. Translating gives CASSVRTGIEAFF.

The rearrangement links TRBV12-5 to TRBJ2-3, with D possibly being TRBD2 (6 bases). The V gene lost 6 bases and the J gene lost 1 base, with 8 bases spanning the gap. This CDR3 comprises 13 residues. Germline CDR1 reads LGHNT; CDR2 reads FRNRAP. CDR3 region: CASGPSGTDTQYF. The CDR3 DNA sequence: TGTGCTAGTGGCCCTAGCGGCACAGATACGCAGTATTTT. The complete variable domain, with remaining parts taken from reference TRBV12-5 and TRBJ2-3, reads DARVTQTPRHKVTEMGQEVTMRCQPILGHNTVFWYRQTMMQGLELLAYFRNRAPLDDSGMPKDRFSAEMPDATLATLKIQPSEPRDSAVYFCASGPSGTDTQYFGPGTRLTVL.

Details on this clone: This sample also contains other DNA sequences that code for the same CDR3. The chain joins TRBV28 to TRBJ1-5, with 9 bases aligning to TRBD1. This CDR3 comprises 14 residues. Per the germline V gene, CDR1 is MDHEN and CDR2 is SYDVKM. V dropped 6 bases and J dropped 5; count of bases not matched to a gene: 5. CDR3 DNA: TGTGCCAGCAGGGGACAGGGAGTCTATCAGCCCCAGCATTTT. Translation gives CASRGQGVYQPQHF.

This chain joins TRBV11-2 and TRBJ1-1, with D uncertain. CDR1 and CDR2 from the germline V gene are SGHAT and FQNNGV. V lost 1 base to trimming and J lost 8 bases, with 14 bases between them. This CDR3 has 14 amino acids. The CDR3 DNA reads TGTGCCAGCAGCTTAGGGTATAGGGCCCGAGAAGCTTTCTTT. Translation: CASSLGYRAREAFF.

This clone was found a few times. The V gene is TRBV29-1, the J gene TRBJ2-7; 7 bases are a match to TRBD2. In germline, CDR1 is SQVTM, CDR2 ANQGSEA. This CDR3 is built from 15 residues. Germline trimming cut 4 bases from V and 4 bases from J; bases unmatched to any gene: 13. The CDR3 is CSVGGLRRERYEQYF. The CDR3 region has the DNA TGCAGCGTTGGGGGCCTTAGGCGGGAGAGATACGAGCAGTACTTC.

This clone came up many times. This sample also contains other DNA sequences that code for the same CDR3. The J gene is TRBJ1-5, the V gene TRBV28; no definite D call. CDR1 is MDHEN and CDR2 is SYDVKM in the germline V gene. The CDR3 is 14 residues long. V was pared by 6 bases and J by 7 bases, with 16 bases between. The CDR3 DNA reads TGTGCCAGCAGACTGCAGCTCCGGTGGCAGCCCCAGCATTTT. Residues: CASRLQLRWQPQHF.

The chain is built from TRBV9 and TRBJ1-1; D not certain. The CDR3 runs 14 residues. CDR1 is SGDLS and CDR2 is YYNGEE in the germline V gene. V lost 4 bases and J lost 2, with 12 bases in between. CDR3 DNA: TGTGCCAGCAGCCCCCGCCTTTATAACACTGAAGCTTTCTTT. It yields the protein CASSPRLYNTEAFF.